This TCR beta chain was captured by sequencing in a study of blood T cell repertoires in COVID-19. For the study at large: Material from acute and convalescent COVID-19 was sourced from the United States, Italy and Spain. The cDNA or gDNA used as material had been derived from T cells, B-cell-depleted T cells, or PBMCs.

Under the authors' procedure: For nucleated cells, counts were estimated from reference gene primer amplification. Here immunoSEQ multiplex PCR was the method, and the copy in TCRdb shows in-frame clones only, minus some. The DNA was the basis for D and trimming; V, J and clone size are from that table. The repertoire consists of about 120,000 clones, with over 65% occurring once and the leading ten covering 2% to 2.5%. Germline trimming cut 6 bases from V and 2 bases from J; bases unmatched to any gene: 5. The germline V gene encodes CDR1 SNHLY and CDR2 FYNNEI. The CDR3 contains 15 residues. V and J are TRBV2 and TRBJ1-5; 9 bases align to TRBD1. This TCR came from a man aged 25-40 years with acute or convalescent COVID-19. The sample comprised peripheral blood. This CDR3 is CASRATGGGNQPQHF. In DNA form, the CDR3 reads TGTGCCAGCAGGGCGACAGGGGGGGGCAATCAGCCCCAGCATTTT.